This T cell receptor (beta chain) is from a study of graft-versus-host responses after intestinal transplantation. Background on the study: Multivisceral, liver-intestinal, or isolated intestinal grafts went to recipients. General study points: Declines in HvG clones occurring early post-transplant were associated with peak circulating GvH clone levels.

Sequencing was performed with immunoSEQ multiplex PCR; in TCRdb, only in-frame clones are kept and a portion is missing. Among tens of thousands of clones listed, about nine tenths were seen once. A note on this clone: What it recognizes is unknown.

The clonotype comes from a human donor who received an intestinal transplant. The source material was unstimulated CD4+ T cells sorted from spleen or lymph node cells, sampled before intestinal transplant.

Written as DNA, the CDR3 is TGTGCCAGCAGCCGTGGGGGACAGGGGGCCGGTGAAGCTTTCTTT. Translation gives CASSRGGQGAGEAFF. The chain uses TRBV7-8 and TRBJ1-1; 12 positions agree with TRBD1. The V gene end was trimmed by 5 bases and the J gene end by 7 bases; junction bases not matched to a gene: 8. Germline V gene data show CDR1 as SGHVS and CDR2 as FQNEAQ. The CDR3 loop spans 15 amino acids.